The 9 T cell receptor beta chains below come from one sample, sequenced in a study of blood T cells in healthy people across ages. A J-beta primer mix and a sample-barcoded 5' primer were used in a second PCR of roughly 6 to 11 cycles. TCRdb analysed the 5' RACE reads with MiXCR anew, one entry per CDR3 protein. The sample lists around 900,000 distinct CDR3 sequences; roughly 47% were seen once. The sequenced material came from blood. Receptors were obtained from a woman aged 55-69 years in good health.

The V and J genes are TRBV18 and TRBJ2-5; no reliable D call. V was cut by 3 bases and J by 2 bases, with 10 bases left in between. CDR3 size: 14 residues. The germline V gene has CDR1 KGHSH and CDR2 LQKENI. Here the CDR3 reads CASSPPGIQETQYF. Written as DNA, the CDR3 is TGTGCCAGCTCACCGCCAGGAATACAAGAGACCCAGTACTTC.

The chain couples TRBV29-1 to TRBJ2-3, with 12 bases aligning to TRBD1. V lost 5 bases, J lost 4 bases, and 10 bases stayed unmatched. The germline V gene encodes CDR1 SQVTM and CDR2 ANQGSEA. The CDR3 is made up of 16 amino acids. Here the CDR3 DNA reads TGCAGCGTTCTCGGGGGGACAGGGGGCAGGGCAGATACGCAGTATTTT. Amino acids: CSVLGGTGGRADTQYF.

The chain links TRBV30 to TRBJ2-7; D unclear. Looked up from germline, CDR1 is GTSNPN and CDR2 is SVGIG (reference sequence). The CDR3 has 14 amino acids. V shed 4 bases and J shed 2 bases, with 15 bases lying between them. The CDR3 reads CAWTAPNPTYEQYF. DNA for the CDR3: TGTGCCTGGACGGCTCCCAACCCAACCTACGAGCAGTACTTC. Full variable domain (outside the CDR3, taken from reference TRBV30 and TRBJ2-7): SQTIHQWPATLVQPVGSPLSLECTVEGTSNPNLYWYRQAAGRGLQLLFYSVGIGQISSEVPQNLSASRPQDRQFILSSKKLLLSDSGFYLCAWTAPNPTYEQYFGPGTRLTVT.

The V gene is TRBV20-1, the J gene TRBJ2-1; 10 bases align to TRBD2. The ends lost 0 bases at V and 5 bases at J; junction bases unmatched: 4. CDR1 DFQATT and CDR2 SNEGSKA come from the germline V gene (reference sequence). The CDR3 is made up of 15 amino acids. The CDR3 DNA follows: TGCAGTGCTAGAGAGAGCGGGAGGGCCAACAATGAGCAGTTCTTC. This encodes CSARESGRANNEQFF.

The genes are TRBV11-2 and TRBJ2-7, with 7 bases that match TRBD2. Germline CDR1 and CDR2: SGHAT and FQNNGV. Losses at the gene ends were 0 bases for V and 3 bases for J; bases not matched to a gene: 8. The CDR3 has 16 residues. CDR3 sequence: CASSLDPRSGLYEQYF. The CDR3, as DNA: TGTGCCAGCAGCTTAGATCCTCGTAGCGGGCTCTACGAGCAGTACTTC.

This clonotype has just a few counts. This chain joins TRBV10-3 and TRBJ2-7; TRBD2 might be the D (5 bases). Trimming took off 3 bases at V and 0 bases at J, with 9 bases between the two ends. The CDR3 is 14 amino acids. Germline V gene sequence: CDR1 ENHRY, CDR2 SYGVKD. The DNA for the CDR3 is TGTGCCATCAGTGAAGGACTGAACTCCTACGAGCAGTACTTC. Its translation: CAISEGLNSYEQYF.

This clonotype was detected only a few times. This could be a read error, since a much larger clone is one nucleotide away. The rearrangement links TRBV20-1 to TRBJ2-5; 9 positions match TRBD2. CDR3 size: 12 residues. J lost 11 bases, V lost 4 bases, and 8 bases had no gene match. Germline assignment: CDR1 DFQATT and CDR2 SNEGSKA (reference sequence). CDR3 sequence (DNA): TGCAGTGCTAAGCGGGGGGTCAATGAGCAGTACTTC. It yields the protein CSAKRGVNEQYF.

This chain connects TRBV24-1 to TRBJ2-4; D remains ambiguous. Germline values: CDR1 KGHDR, CDR2 SFDVKD. This CDR3 spans 15 amino acids. Trimming removed 3 bases from V and 3 bases from J, with 11 bases in between. CDR3 sequence (DNA): TGTGCCACCAGTGATGGGCAGGTGGGCAAAAACATTCAGTACTTC. Encoded protein: CATSDGQVGKNIQYF.

This clonotype turned up a few times. The genes are TRBV11-2 and TRBJ2-3; 10 nucleotides line up with TRBD2. Per the germline V gene, CDR1 is SGHAT and CDR2 is FQNNGV. V was pared by 0 bases and J by 3 bases, with 9 bases of the junction left unmatched. The length of the CDR3 is 18 residues. CDR3 loop: CASSLDRSSGRRTDTQYF. Here the CDR3 DNA reads TGTGCCAGCAGCTTAGATCGAAGTAGCGGGAGGAGGACAGATACGCAGTATTTT.